The following is a TCR beta chain sequence with its context. This clonotype appeared many times. The antigen this receptor binds is unknown. Per-nucleotide qualities are absent, and no much larger clonotype sits a single base away. cDNA synthesis used template-switch 5'RACE with a primer carrying a 10-nucleotide random unique molecular identifier tagging each TCR transcript. Over 170 million TCR-beta sequences, covering 15-18 subjects, were produced in each sequencing run. The RNeasy kit was used for extraction of total RNA. Using the KAPA Real-time Library Amplification kit, TCR-beta VDJ regions were amplified with primers for the TCR constant region and the 5'RACE anchor. A first PCR added sample indexes and Illumina adaptors, and a second PCR then raised library yield. The roughly 650 bp TCR product was size-selected on a 2% E-gel SizeSelection system after Ampure bead purification. Library quality was checked on a Bioanalyzer, concentration was measured with Qubit, and libraries were quantified with the Kapa Library Quantification kit before pooling. Libraries were sequenced paired-end 2 x 150 bp on an Illumina HiSeq 2500. To increase sequence diversity, about 25-31% phiX was spiked into each library pool. The original methods were these. The UMI-based MiGEC pipeline processed quality-filtered reads and removed over 75% of raw TCR sequences during error correction. IMGT germline references were used for aligning VDJ genes, and each clonotype was defined as a unique CDR3 amino acid sequence together with its V-J genes. Clonal expansion, Shannon diversity and CDR3 relatedness were evaluated with VDJtools (CalcPairwiseDistances, ClusterSamples), while phylogenetic trees were built in CLCbio workbench. Expanded clones were defined as having at least 8 unique UMIs, based on coefficient-of-variation modelling across technical triplicates. Using fastp at Q25 and MiXCR, TCRdb reprocessed the public reads and kept productive beta chains. CDR3 protein sequences are deduplicated, and each keeps its most common genes and DNA. V and J calls and clone size were set by TCRdb, not the authors. The sample table lists approximately 90,000 distinct CDR3 sequences, roughly 4% of them with a count of one. The ten top clones hold 5.5% to 6.5% of the sample.

For unsorted PBMC libraries, 2 million PBMCs were used after storage in RNAlater at -80 degrees C until RNA extraction. Multiple sclerosis patients were enrolled in a US clinical protocol evaluating disease progression by magnetic resonance imaging. Peripheral blood underwent Ficoll-Hypaque density gradient centrifugation to isolate PBMCs, which were then cryopreserved in liquid nitrogen. The entry originates in a study of neurological immune-mediated disorders (dated by TCRdb to about 2019). Background on the whole study: Among the 34 multiple sclerosis patients, relapsing-remitting MS accounted for around 30 and secondary progressive MS accounted for 3. The cohort was made up of approximately 71 subjects, consisting of roughly 14 HAM/TSP patients, roughly 35 multiple sclerosis patients and 20 healthy controls. Alongside PBMC samples, the set of 106 TCR-beta libraries contained longitudinal samples, technical triplicates, and paired CD4+ and CD8+ T-cell subsets that had been sorted. Peripheral blood TCR-beta repertoires from patients with HTLV-I-associated myelopathy (HAM/TSP), patients with multiple sclerosis, and healthy controls were compared in the study using UMI-based sequencing.

Trimming takes 0 bases from V and 1 base from J, and the germline ends sit 9 bases apart. CDR1 and CDR2 are drawn from the germline V gene: SGHDT, YYEEEE. CDR3 length: 15 amino acids, cysteine to phenylalanine. Only the CDR3 portion is preserved as DNA: 45 bases, with reading frame beginning at the first base. What the work shows at the level of the full study, not this receptor alone: No clinical or MRI features were associated with the MS cluster, and the authors said that larger cohorts are needed. No identical CDR3 amino acid sequences were found to be shared among expanded clones across subjects, suggesting that TCR-beta repertoires were private in all groups. Repertoires from 18 of 34 MS patients were grouped by phylogenetic analysis into a cluster of related CDR3 sequences, suggesting a possible repertoire-level signature. TCR clonal expansion was highest in HAM/TSP patients and lowest in MS patients, with MS patients falling below even healthy controls.

The V gene is TRBV5-6 and the J gene is TRBJ2-3; a tentative D call is TRBD1 (6 bases match). The sequenced sample consisted of PBMCs. This TCR derives from a woman younger than 35 with multiple sclerosis. This receptor has the CDR3 CASSLEWTGTDTQYF. The sequenced DNA is TGTGCCAGCAGCTTGGAATGGACAGGCACAGATACGCAGTATTTT.